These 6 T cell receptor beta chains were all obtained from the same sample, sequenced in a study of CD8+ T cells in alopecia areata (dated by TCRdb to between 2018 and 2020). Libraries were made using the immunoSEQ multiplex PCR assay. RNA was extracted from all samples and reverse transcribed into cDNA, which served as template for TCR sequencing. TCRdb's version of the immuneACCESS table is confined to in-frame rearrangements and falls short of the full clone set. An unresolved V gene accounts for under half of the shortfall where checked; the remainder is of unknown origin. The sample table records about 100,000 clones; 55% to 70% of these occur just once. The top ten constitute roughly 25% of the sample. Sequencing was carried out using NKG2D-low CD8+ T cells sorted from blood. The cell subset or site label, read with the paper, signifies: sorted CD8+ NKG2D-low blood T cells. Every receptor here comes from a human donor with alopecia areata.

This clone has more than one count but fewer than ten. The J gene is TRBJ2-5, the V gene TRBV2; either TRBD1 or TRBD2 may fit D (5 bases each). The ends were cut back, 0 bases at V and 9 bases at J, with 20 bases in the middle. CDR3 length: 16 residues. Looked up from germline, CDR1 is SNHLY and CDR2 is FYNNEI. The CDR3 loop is CASSEAPGPEKVAQYF. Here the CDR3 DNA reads TGTGCCAGCAGTGAAGCACCGGGACCCGAAAAAGTCGCCCAGTACTTC.

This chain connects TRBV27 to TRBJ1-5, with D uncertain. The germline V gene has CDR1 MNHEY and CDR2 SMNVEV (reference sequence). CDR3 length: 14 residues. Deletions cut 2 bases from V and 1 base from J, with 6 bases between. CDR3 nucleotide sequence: TGTGCCAGCAGTTTACGTGGCAGCAATCAGCCCCAGCATTTT. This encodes CASSLRGSNQPQHF.

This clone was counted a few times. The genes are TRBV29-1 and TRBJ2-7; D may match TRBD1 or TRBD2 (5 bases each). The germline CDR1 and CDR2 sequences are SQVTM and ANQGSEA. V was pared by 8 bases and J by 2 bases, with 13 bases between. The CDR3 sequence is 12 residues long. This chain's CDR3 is CSTRDGTYEQYF. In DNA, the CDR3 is TGCAGCACCCGGGACGGTACCTACGAGCAGTACTTC.

DNA of the CDR3: TGTGCCAGCAGCTTGCAAGATCAGCCCCAGCATTTT. Translated: CASSLQDQPQHF. The rearrangement joins TRBV5-6 to TRBJ1-5; D is undetermined. The CDR3 is 12 residues long. CDR1 is SGHDT, CDR2 YYEEEE, per germline. Trimming pared 1 base from V and 5 bases from J, leaving 4 bases between.

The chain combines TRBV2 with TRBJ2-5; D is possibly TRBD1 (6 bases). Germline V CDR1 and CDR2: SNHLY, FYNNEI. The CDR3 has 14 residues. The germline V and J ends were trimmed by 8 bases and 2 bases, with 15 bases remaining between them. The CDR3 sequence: CASERGRGQETQYF. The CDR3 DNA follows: TGTGCCAGCGAAAGGGGCAGGGGACAAGAGACCCAGTACTTC.

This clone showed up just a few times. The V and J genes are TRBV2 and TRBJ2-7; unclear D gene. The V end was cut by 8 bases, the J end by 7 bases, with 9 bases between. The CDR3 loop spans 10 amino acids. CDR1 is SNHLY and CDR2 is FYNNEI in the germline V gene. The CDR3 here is CASYWEEQYF. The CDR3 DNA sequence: TGTGCCAGCTATTGGGAAGAGCAGTACTTC.